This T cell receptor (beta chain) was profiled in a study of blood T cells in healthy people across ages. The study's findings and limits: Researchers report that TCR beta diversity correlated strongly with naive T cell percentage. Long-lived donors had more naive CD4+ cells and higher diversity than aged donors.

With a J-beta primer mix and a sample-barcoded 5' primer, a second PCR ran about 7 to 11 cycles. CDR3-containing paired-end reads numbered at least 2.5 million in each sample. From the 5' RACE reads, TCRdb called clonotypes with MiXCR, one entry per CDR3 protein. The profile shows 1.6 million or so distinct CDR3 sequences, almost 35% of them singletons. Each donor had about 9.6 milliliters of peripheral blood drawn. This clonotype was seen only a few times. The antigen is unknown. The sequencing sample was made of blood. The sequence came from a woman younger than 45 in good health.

CDR3 bases: TGCAGTGCTACCCATAGACAAAACTATGGCTACACCTTC. It specifies CSATHRQNYGYTF. The chain employs TRBV20-1 and TRBJ1-2; D not resolved. Between the trimmed V and J ends, which lost 4 bases and 2 bases, there was a span of 11 bases. The CDR3 consists of 13 residues. Per germline, CDR1 DFQATT and CDR2 SNEGSKA (reference sequence).